Below are 19 T cell receptor beta chains sequenced from a single sample in a study of spatial heterogeneity in lung cancer. Time point denoted: sample taken at primary tumor resection. Using its own MiXCR run on the 5' RACE reads, TCRdb lists one record per CDR3 protein. The data contain more than 60,000 distinct CDR3 sequences, approximately 6% of them singletons. The sequencing here drew on PBMCs, taken at surgery. These receptor sequences come from a female donor with early-stage non-small cell lung cancer.

This clonotype occurred many times. V and J are TRBV19 and TRBJ1-1, with 8 bases identical to TRBD1. Looked up from germline, CDR1 is LNHDA and CDR2 is SQIVND (reference sequence). CDR3 length: 14 residues. V lost 7 bases and J lost 2; bases outside the gene matches: 6. The CDR3 loop reads CASTRGQGNTEAFF. DNA of the CDR3: TGTGCCAGTACCAGAGGACAGGGAAACACTGAAGCTTTCTTT.

The rearrangement links TRBV29-1 to TRBJ2-1; no definite D call. The germline gives CDR1 SQVTM, CDR2 ANQGSEA. V dropped 3 bases and J dropped 0 bases, with 12 bases sitting between them. The CDR3 runs 15 residues. The CDR3 sequence: CSVERQASSYNEQFF. CDR3 sequence (DNA): TGCAGCGTTGAGAGGCAGGCGAGCTCCTACAATGAGCAGTTCTTC.

This clonotype showed up just a few times. This sequence joins TRBV29-1 and TRBJ2-4; D remains ambiguous. V lost 4 bases to trimming and J lost 0 bases, with 10 bases between them. The CDR3 sequence is 14 residues long. The germline V gene encodes CDR1 SQVTM and CDR2 ANQGSEA. In DNA form, the CDR3 reads TGCAGCGTTGCGGTCGGGCTAGCCAAAAACATTCAGTACTTC. Translation gives CSVAVGLAKNIQYF.

This clonotype was counted many times. The chain employs TRBV3-1 and TRBJ1-1; the D is unclear. The CDR3 runs 13 residues. CDR1 and CDR2 from the germline V gene are LGHDT and YNNKEL (reference sequence). V lost 4 bases, J lost 8 bases, and 14 bases lay in between. The DNA of the CDR3 is TGTGCCAGCAGCCTGGGGTCCGAGGGCGAAGCTTTCTTT. Residues: CASSLGSEGEAFF.

This clonotype showed up many times. V usage is TRBV7-2 and J usage is TRBJ1-1, with 7 bases fitting TRBD1. Unmatched junction bases numbered 8, after V lost 4 bases and J lost 3 bases. The CDR3 spans 15 residues. Germline V gene data show CDR1 as SGHTA and CDR2 as FQGNSA. The CDR3 is CASSSQTGRDTEAFF. CDR3 DNA: TGTGCCAGCAGCTCCCAGACAGGGAGGGACACTGAAGCTTTCTTT.

This clonotype was seen only a few times. The gene calls are TRBV11-2 and TRBJ2-1; possible D gene TRBD2, 6 bases. V lost 5 bases and J lost 4, with 15 bases in between. The CDR3 loop spans 15 amino acids. Germline loops: CDR1 SGHAT, CDR2 FQNNGV. The CDR3: CASSLGRGFYNEQFF. The CDR3 DNA is TGTGCCAGCAGCCTCGGTCGGGGGTTTTACAATGAGCAGTTCTTC.

This clonotype was detected ten times or more. The genes are TRBV12-3 or TRBV12-4 and TRBJ1-1; the D is unclear. The CDR3 totals 13 residues. V shed 6 bases and J shed 0 bases, with 8 bases lying between them. This CDR3 is CASSLALNTEAFF. For the CDR3, the DNA is TGTGCCAGCAGCCTTGCGCTGAACACTGAAGCTTTCTTT.

J is TRBJ2-7 and V is TRBV27, with TRBD1 identical over 7 bases. Germline V gene data show CDR1 as MNHEY and CDR2 as SMNVEV (reference sequence). The CDR3 covers 15 residues. The V segment lost 6 bases and the J segment 7 bases; nucleotides outside the gene matches: 15. The CDR3 is CASRPSGQFGSEQYF. The CDR3 nucleotides read TGTGCCAGCAGACCCTCGGGACAGTTTGGTTCAGAGCAGTACTTC.

The chain joins TRBV6-1 to TRBJ2-1; D is tentatively TRBD1 or TRBD2 (5 bases each). CDR3 length equals 16 residues. Trimming removed 5 bases from V and 0 bases from J, with 14 bases in between. Per the germline V gene, CDR1 is MNHNS and CDR2 is SASEGT. The CDR3: CASSSLGGASYNEQFF. The CDR3 coding sequence is TGTGCCAGCAGTTCCCTTGGGGGAGCCTCCTACAATGAGCAGTTCTTC.

Many counts were recorded for this clonotype. The genes are TRBV11-3 and TRBJ1-1; D is uncertain. The CDR3 is 15 amino acids. With 1 base removed from V and 1 base from J, the gap between germline ends came to 10 bases. The germline gives CDR1 SGHNT, CDR2 YENEEA. CDR3 DNA: TGTGCCAGCAGCTTAGCGGCGGGCGCGAACACTGAAGCTTTCTTT. Its protein is CASSLAAGANTEAFF.

This clonotype appeared many times. The CDR3 nucleotides are TGTGCCACCAGTGGGCCCACAGATACGCAGTATTTT. Its protein product is CATSGPTDTQYF. The V gene is TRBV24-1, the J gene TRBJ2-3; D ambiguous. This CDR3 region has 12 residues. V was shortened by 5 bases and J by 2 bases, with 4 bases between the two germline ends. Germline V CDR1 and CDR2: KGHDR, SFDVKD.

This clonotype was counted many times. The V gene is TRBV29-1, the J gene TRBJ2-6; no clear D. The germline gives CDR1 SQVTM, CDR2 ANQGSEA. CDR3 size: 13 residues. Trimming removed 5 bases from V and 0 bases from J, with 5 bases in between. CDR3 nucleotide sequence: TGCAGCGTTCAGTCCTCTGGGGCCAACGTCCTGACTTTC. This translates into CSVQSSGANVLTF.

The chain carries TRBV7-9 and TRBJ2-5; D might be TRBD1 (6 bases). The CDR3 is made up of 16 amino acids. Per the germline V gene, CDR1 is SEHNR and CDR2 is FQNEAQ (reference sequence). The ends were cut back, 5 bases at V and 3 bases at J, with 19 bases in the middle. This CDR3 is CASSKGLDRIKETQYF. DNA of the CDR3: TGTGCCAGCAGCAAAGGACTGGACAGAATTAAAGAGACCCAGTACTTC.

At least ten counts were recorded for this clonotype. V is TRBV9 and J is TRBJ2-1; TRBD2 matches 11 bases. The germline V gene has CDR1 SGDLS and CDR2 YYNGEE. The CDR3 is 15 amino acids. After removal of 3 bases from V and 8 bases from J, the junction contained 7 bases not matched to a gene. DNA for the CDR3: TGTGCCAGCAGCGCCGGGGTAGCGGGAGGGGATGAGCAGTTCTTC. Translation: CASSAGVAGGDEQFF.

This clonotype was counted at least ten times. The chain combines TRBV7-3 with TRBJ2-3, with a possible D match to TRBD2 (5 bases). Deletions cut 5 bases from V and 5 bases from J, with 14 bases between. The CDR3 loop spans 14 amino acids. The germline gives CDR1 SGHTA, CDR2 FQGTGA. DNA of the CDR3: TGTGCCAGCAGCCCCACGGGAATAGGAGATACGCAGTATTTT. Translated, it gives CASSPTGIGDTQYF.

The rearrangement joins TRBV4-1 to TRBJ2-5, with D maybe TRBD2 (7 bases). CDR1 and CDR2 (germline): MGHRA, YSYEKL. With 4 bases removed from V and 4 bases from J, the gap between germline ends came to 16 bases. The CDR3 has 15 amino acids. CDR3 nucleotides: TGCGCCAGCAGCCCCCAGGAGGGGGGGCGAGAGACCCAGTACTTC. Amino acid sequence: CASSPQEGGRETQYF.

This clonotype was observed at least ten times. The chain employs TRBV5-1 and TRBJ1-5; 11 positions match TRBD1. This CDR3 has 12 residues. V shed 7 bases, J shed 6 bases, and the junction held 0 bases outside the gene matches. Germline-derived CDR1 and CDR2 are SGHRS and YFSETQ. The CDR3 DNA reads TGCGCCAGCGGACAGGGGGCTCAGCCCCAGCATTTT. Its translation is CASGQGAQPQHF.

In this sample, this clonotype turned up many times. CDR3 bases: TGTGCCAGCAGTTACTACAGGGACCAGCCCCAGCATTTT. It is translated as CASSYYRDQPQHF. This chain connects TRBV6-6 to TRBJ1-5, with D possibly being TRBD1 (6 bases). Trimming pared 1 base from V and 7 bases from J, leaving 8 bases between. CDR1 and CDR2 from the germline V gene are MNHNY and SVGAGI (reference sequence). The CDR3 loop spans 13 amino acids.

In its sample, this clonotype was seen many times. The chain uses TRBV27 and TRBJ2-3; D is uncertain. Germline lookup yields CDR1 MNHEY and CDR2 SMNVEV (reference sequence). The CDR3 has 12 amino acids. Trimming left V 5 bases short and J 0 bases short, with 3 bases between. The CDR3: CASSPSTDTQYF. The DNA for the CDR3 is TGTGCCAGCAGTCCTAGCACAGATACGCAGTATTTT.